This T cell receptor beta chain came from a study of blood T cell repertoires in COVID-19. Study-level information: T cells, B-cell-depleted T cells, or PBMCs supplied cDNA or gDNA.

CDR1 and CDR2 (germline): SNHLY, FYNNEI. The CDR3 loop spans 16 amino acids. V was clipped by 2 bases and J by 0 bases, with 11 bases between them. Original methodology: Using reference gene primer amplification, nucleated cell counts were estimated. TCRdb keeps only in-frame clones here, not all; method: immunoSEQ multiplex PCR. V and J calls and clone size are copied from that table; D and trimming were computed from the DNA. The sample holds some 250,000 clones, just under 90% seen once. Sequences were obtained from PBMCs or T cells enriched from blood (not recorded which). The gene calls are TRBV2 and TRBJ1-5, with a weak D call TRBD1 (5 bases). This TCR derives from a woman aged 25 to 39 with acute COVID-19. The CDR3 DNA sequence: TGTGCCAGCAGTGAAAGGGGTGGGGCTAGCAATCAGCCCCAGCATTTT. This codes for CASSERGGASNQPQHF.